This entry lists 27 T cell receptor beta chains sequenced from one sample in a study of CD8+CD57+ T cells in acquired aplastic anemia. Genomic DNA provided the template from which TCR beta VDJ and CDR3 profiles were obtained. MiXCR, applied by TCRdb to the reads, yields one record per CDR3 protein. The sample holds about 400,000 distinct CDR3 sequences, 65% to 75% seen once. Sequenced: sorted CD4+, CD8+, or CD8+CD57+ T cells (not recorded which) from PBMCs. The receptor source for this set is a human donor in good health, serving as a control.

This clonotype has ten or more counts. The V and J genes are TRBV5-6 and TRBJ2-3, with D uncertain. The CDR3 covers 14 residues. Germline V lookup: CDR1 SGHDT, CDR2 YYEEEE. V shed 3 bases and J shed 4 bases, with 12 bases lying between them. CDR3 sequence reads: CASSSAPHADTQYF. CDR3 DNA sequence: TGTGCCAGCAGCTCTGCCCCACACGCAGATACGCAGTATTTT. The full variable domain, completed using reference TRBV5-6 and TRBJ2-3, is DAGVTQSPTHLIKTRGQQVTLRCSPKSGHDTVSWYQQALGQGPQFIFQYYEEEERQRGNFPDRFSGHQFPNYSSELNVNALLLGDSALYLCASSSAPHADTQYFGPGTRLTVL.

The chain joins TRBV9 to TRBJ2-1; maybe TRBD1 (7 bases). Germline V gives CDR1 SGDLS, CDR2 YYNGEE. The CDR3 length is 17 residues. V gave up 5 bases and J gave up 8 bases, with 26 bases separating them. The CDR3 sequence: CASRRDSHTGEVYEQFF. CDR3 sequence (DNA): TGTGCCAGCAGACGGGACAGCCATACCGGGGAGGTGTATGAGCAGTTCTTC.

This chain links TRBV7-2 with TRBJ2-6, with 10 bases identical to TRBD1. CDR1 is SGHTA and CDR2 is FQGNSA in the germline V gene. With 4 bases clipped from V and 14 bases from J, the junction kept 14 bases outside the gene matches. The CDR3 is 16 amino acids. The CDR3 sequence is CASSWDRGDEQYFLTF. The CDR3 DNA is TGTGCCAGCAGCTGGGACAGGGGCGACGAGCAGTACTTCCTGACTTTC. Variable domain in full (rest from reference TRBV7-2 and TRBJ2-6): GAGVSQSPSNKVTEKGKDVELRCDPISGHTALYWYRQSLGQGLEFLIYFQGNSAPDKSGLPSDRFSAERTGGSVSTLTIQRTQQEDSAVYLCASSWDRGDEQYFLTFGAGSRLTVL.

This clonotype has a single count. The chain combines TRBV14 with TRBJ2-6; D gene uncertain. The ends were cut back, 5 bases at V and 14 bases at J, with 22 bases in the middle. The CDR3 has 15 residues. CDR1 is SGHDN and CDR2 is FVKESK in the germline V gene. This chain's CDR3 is CASSFNLPNSHLLTF. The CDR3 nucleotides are TGTGCCAGCAGCTTTAATCTGCCAAATTCACACCTCCTGACTTTC.

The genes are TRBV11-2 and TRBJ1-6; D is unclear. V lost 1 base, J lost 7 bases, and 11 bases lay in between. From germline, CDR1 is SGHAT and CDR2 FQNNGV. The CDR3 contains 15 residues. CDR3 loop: CASSLVAVPNSPLHF. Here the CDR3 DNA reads TGTGCCAGCAGCTTAGTGGCAGTACCCAATTCACCCCTCCACTTT. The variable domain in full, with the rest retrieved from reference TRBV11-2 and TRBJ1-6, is EAGVAQSPRYKIIEKRQSVAFWCNPISGHATLYWYQQILGQGPKLLIQFQNNGVVDDSQLPKDRFSAERLKGVDSTLKIQPAKLEDSAVYLCASSLVAVPNSPLHFGNGTRLTVT.

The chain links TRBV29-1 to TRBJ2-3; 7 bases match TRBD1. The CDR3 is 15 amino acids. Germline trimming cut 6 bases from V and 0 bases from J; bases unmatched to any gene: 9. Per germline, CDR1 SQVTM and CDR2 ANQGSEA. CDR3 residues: CSVVRTGISTDTQYF. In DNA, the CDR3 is TGCAGCGTCGTCCGGACAGGAATTAGCACAGATACGCAGTATTTT.

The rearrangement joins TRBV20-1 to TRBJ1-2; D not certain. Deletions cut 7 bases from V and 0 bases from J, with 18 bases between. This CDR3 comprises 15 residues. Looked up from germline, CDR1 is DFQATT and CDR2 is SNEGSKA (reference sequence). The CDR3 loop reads CSGRARGCANYGYTF. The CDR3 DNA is TGCAGTGGTAGGGCCCGCGGATGCGCTAACTATGGCTACACCTTC.

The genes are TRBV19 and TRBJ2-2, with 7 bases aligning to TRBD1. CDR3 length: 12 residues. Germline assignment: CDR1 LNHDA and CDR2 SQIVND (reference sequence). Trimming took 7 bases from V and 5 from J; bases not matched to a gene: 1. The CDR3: CASTRGTGELFF. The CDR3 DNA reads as TGTGCCAGTACCAGGGGGACCGGGGAGCTGTTTTTT.

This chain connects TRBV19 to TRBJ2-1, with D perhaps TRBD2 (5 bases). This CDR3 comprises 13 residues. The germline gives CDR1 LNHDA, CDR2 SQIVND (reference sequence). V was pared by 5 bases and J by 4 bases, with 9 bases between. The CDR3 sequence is CASSRGTYNEQFF. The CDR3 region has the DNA TGTGCCAGTAGTCGGGGAACTTACAATGAGCAGTTCTTC.

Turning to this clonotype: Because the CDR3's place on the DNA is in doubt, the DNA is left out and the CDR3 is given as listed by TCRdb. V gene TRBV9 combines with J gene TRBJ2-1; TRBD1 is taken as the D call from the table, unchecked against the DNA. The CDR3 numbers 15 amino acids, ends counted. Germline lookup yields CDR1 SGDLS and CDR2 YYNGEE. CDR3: CASSLTGAGYTFELF.

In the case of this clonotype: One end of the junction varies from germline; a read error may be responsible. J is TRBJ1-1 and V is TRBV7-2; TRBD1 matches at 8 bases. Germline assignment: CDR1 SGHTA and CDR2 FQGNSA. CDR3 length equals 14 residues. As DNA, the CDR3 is TGTGCCAGCAGTCAGGGGGCCAACGGGCTGAAAGCTGTGTTT. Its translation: CASSQGANGLKAVF.

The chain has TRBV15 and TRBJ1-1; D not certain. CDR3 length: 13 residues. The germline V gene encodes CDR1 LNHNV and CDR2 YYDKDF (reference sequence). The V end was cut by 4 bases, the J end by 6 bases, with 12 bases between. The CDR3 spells CATSIALVAEAFF. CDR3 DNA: TGTGCCACCAGCATTGCTCTTGTCGCTGAAGCTTTCTTT. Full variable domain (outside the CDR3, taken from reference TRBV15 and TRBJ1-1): DAMVIQNPRYQVTQFGKPVTLSCSQTLNHNVMYWYQQKSSQAPKLLFHYYDKDFNNEADTPDNFQSRRPNTSFCFLDIRSPGLGDTAMYLCATSIALVAEAFFGQGTRLTVV.

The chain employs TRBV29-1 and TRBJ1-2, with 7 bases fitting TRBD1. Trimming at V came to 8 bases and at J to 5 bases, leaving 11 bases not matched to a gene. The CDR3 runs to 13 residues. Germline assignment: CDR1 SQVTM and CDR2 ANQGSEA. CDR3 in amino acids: CSIPRTGEYGYTF. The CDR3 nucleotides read TGCAGCATACCAAGGACAGGCGAATATGGCTACACCTTC. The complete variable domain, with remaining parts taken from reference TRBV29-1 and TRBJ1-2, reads SAVISQKPSRDICQRGTSLTIQCQVDSQVTMMFWYRQQPGQSLTLIATANQGSEATYESGFVIDKFPISRPNLTFSTLTVSNMSPEDSSIYLCSIPRTGEYGYTFGSGTRLTVV.

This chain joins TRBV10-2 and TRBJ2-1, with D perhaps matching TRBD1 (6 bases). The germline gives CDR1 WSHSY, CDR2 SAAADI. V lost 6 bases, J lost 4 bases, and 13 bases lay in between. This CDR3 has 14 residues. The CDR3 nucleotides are TGCGCCAGCAGCGAGATTACAGGGTACAATGAGCAGTTCTTC. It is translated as CASSEITGYNEQFF.

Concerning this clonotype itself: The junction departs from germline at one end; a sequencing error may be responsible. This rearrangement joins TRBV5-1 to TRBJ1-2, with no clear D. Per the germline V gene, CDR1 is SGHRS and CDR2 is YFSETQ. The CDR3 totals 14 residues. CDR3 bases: TGTGCCAGCAGCTTAGGGCGCAGGTACGATGGCTACACCTTC. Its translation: CASSLGRRYDGYTF.

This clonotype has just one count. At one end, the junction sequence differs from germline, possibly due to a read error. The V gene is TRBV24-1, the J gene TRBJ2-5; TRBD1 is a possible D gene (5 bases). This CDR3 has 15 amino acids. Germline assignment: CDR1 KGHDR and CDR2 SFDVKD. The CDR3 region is CATSDGRAPEEPQHF. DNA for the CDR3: TGTGCCACCAGTGATGGCAGGGCCCCTGAGGAGCCCCAGCATTTC.

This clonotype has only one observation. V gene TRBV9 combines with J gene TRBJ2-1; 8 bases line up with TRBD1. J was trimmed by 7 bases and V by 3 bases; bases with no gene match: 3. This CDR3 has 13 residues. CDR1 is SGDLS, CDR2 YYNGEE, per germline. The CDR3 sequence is CASSEGQGNEQFF. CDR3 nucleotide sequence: TGTGCCAGCAGCGAAGGACAGGGTAATGAGCAGTTCTTC. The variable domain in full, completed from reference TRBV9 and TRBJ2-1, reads DSGVTQTPKHLITATGQRVTLRCSPRSGDLSVYWYQQSLDQGLQFLIQYYNGEERAKGNILERFSAQQFPDLHSELNLSSLELGDSALYFCASSEGQGNEQFFGPGTRLTVL.

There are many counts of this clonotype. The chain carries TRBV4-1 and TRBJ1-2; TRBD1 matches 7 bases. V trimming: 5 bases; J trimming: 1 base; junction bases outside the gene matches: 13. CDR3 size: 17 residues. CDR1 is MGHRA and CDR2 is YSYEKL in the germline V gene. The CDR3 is CASSEILRRDSNYGYTF. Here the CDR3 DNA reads TGCGCCAGCAGCGAAATTCTACGCCGGGACAGTAACTATGGCTACACCTTC.

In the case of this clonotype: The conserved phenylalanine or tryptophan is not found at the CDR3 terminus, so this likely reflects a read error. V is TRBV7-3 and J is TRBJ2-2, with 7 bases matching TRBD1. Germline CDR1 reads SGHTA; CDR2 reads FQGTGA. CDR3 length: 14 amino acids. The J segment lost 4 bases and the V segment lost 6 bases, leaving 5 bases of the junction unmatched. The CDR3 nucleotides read TGTGCCAGCAGGTCGGACAGGATCACCGGGGAGCTGTTTCTT. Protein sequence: CASRSDRITGELFL.

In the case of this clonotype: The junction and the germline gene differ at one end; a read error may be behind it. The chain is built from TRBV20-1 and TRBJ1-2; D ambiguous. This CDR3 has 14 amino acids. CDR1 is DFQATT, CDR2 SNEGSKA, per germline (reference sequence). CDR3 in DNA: TGCAGTGCGAGAGTGAGGGCGGGGAACTATGGCTACACCTTC. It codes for CSARVRAGNYGYTF.

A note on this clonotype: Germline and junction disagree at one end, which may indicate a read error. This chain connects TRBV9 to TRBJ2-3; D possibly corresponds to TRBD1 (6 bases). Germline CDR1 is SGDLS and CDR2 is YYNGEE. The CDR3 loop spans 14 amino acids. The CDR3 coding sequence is TGTGCCAGCAGCGGAGGACAGAGGGGCTATGGCTACAATTTT. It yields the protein CASSGGQRGYGYNF. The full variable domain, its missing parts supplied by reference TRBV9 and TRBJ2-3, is DSGVTQTPKHLITATGQRVTLRCSPRSGDLSVYWYQQSLDQGLQFLIQYYNGEERAKGNILERFSAQQFPDLHSELNLSSLELGDSALYFCASSGGQRGYGYNFGPGTRLTVL.

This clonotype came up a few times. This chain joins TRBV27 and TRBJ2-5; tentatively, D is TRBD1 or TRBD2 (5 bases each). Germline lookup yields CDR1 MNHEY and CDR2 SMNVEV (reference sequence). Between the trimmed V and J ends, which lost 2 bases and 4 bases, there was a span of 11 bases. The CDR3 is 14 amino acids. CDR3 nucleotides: TGTGCCAGCAGTTTAGAGGGGTGGGCAGAGACCCAGTACTTC. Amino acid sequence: CASSLEGWAETQYF.

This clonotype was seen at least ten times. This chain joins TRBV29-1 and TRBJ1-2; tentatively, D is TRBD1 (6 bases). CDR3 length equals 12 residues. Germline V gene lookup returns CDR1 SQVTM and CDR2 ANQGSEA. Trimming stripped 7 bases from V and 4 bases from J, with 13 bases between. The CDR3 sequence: CSDRDNLYGYTF. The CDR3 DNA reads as TGCAGCGACCGGGACAACCTCTATGGCTACACCTTC.

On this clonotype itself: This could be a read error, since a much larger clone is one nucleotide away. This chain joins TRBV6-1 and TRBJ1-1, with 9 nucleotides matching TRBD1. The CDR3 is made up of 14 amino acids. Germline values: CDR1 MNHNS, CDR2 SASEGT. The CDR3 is CASRLGQGTAEALF. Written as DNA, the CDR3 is TGTGCCAGCAGGCTGGGACAGGGAACAGCTGAAGCTCTCTTT.

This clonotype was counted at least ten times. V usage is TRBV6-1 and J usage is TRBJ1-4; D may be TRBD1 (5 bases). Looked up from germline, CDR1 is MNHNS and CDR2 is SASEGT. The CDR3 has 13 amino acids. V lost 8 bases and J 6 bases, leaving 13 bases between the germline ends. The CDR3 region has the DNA TGTGCCAGCCAGACAGTGGGATATGAAAAACTGTTTTTT. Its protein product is CASQTVGYEKLFF.

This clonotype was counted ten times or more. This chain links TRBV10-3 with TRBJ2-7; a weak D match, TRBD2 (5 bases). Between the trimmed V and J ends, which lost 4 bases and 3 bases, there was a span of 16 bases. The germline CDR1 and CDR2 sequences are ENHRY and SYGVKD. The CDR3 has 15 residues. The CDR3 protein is CAISGGVADLYEQYF. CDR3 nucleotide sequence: TGTGCCATCAGTGGGGGAGTCGCGGACCTCTACGAGCAGTACTTC.

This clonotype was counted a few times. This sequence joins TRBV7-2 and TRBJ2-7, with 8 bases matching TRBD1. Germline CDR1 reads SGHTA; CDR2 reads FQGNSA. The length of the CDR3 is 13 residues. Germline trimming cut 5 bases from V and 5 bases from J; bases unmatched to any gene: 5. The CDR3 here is CASSPGQVDEQYF. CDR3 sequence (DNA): TGTGCCAGCAGCCCGGGACAGGTCGACGAGCAGTACTTC.